This T cell receptor (beta chain) was observed in a study of T cell responses to AZD1222 COVID-19 vaccine. Regarding this clone: Its specificity is not known.

Libraries were prepared by immunoSEQ multiplex PCR; TCRdb keeps only in-frame clonotypes and omits some of them. The data hold some 150,000 clones, with around 88% observed a single time. Study findings and constraints: Unmutated variant regions are reportedly targeted by nearly half of spike-specific TCRs. Most donors were white British, females outnumbered males, and clonal diversity was possibly underestimated. Elevations in Spike-specific TCR breadth and depth followed administration of two AZD1222 doses.

Sample: peripheral blood, taken on day 0 of AZD1222 vaccination. The clonotype was recovered from an adult in good health.

The CDR3 sequence: CASSVGQGIGNTIYF. The CDR3 DNA reads TGTGCCAGCAGCGTAGGGCAGGGAATCGGTAACACCATATATTTT. This sequence joins TRBV9 and TRBJ1-3; tentative D call: TRBD1 (5 bases). The CDR3 consists of 15 residues. The germline CDR1 and CDR2 sequences are SGDLS and YYNGEE. V was trimmed by 0 bases and J by 7 bases, leaving 14 bases between them.